Each of the 29 T cell receptor beta chains below was sequenced from the same sample in a study of control samples from healthy donors and cancer patients. Produced via immunoSEQ multiplex PCR; TCRdb's table is partial and in-frame only. The sample holds 150,000 or so clones, 80% to 95% seen once. What was sequenced was blood. The receptors originated from a woman in her thirties in good health.

This chain uses TRBV5-8 with TRBJ2-7; 7 nucleotides agree with TRBD2. V shed 4 bases, J shed 7 bases, and the junction held 11 bases outside the gene matches. Germline loops: CDR1 SGHTS, CDR2 YDEGEE. The CDR3 extends over 14 amino acids. CDR3 nucleotide sequence: TGTGCCAGCAGCCATCAGACTAGCTCCCGGGAGCAGTACTTC. Translating it yields CASSHQTSSREQYF.

The chain has TRBV30 and TRBJ1-5; D unresolved. The CDR3 sequence is 12 residues long. Germline V gene data show CDR1 as GTSNPN and CDR2 as SVGIG (reference sequence). The V end lost 3 bases, the J end lost 3 bases, and 6 bases lay between the germline ends. CDR3 loop: CAWSEVNQPQHF. Here the CDR3 DNA reads TGTGCCTGGAGCGAGGTCAATCAGCCCCAGCATTTT. Supplemented by reference TRBV30 and TRBJ1-5, the full variable domain reads SQTIHQWPATLVQPVGSPLSLECTVEGTSNPNLYWYRQAAGRGLQLLFYSVGIGQISSEVPQNLSASRPQDRQFILSSKKLLLSDSGFYLCAWSEVNQPQHFGDGTRLSIL.

The chain combines TRBV14 with TRBJ1-4, with D tentatively TRBD1 (6 bases). Germline loops: CDR1 SGHDN, CDR2 FVKESK. The CDR3 loop spans 14 amino acids. The V gene lost 1 base and the J gene lost 8 bases, with 11 bases spanning the gap. CDR3 region: CASSQGGLPEKLFF. The CDR3 region has the DNA TGTGCCAGCAGCCAAGGGGGGCTTCCGGAAAAACTGTTTTTT.

The rearrangement joins TRBV6-6 to TRBJ1-2, with no clear D. The V gene's germline CDR1 is MNHNY and CDR2 SVGAGI (reference sequence). The CDR3 spans 14 residues. The ends were cut back, 4 bases at V and 2 bases at J, with 11 bases in the middle. The DNA of the CDR3 is TGTGCCAGCAGTTGGACGGGATCAAACTATGGCTACACCTTC. The encoded protein is CASSWTGSNYGYTF.

This chain uses TRBV29-1 with TRBJ2-5, with 10 bases aligning to TRBD2. The CDR3 sequence is 15 residues long. CDR1 and CDR2 (germline): SQVTM, ANQGSEA. V dropped 7 bases and J dropped 5; count of bases not matched to a gene: 13. The CDR3 is CSGGGAGGPWETQYF. In DNA, the CDR3 is TGCAGCGGGGGAGGAGCGGGAGGGCCCTGGGAGACCCAGTACTTC. The complete variable domain, with remaining parts taken from reference TRBV29-1 and TRBJ2-5, reads SAVISQKPSRDICQRGTSLTIQCQVDSQVTMMFWYRQQPGQSLTLIATANQGSEATYESGFVIDKFPISRPNLTFSTLTVSNMSPEDSSIYLCSGGGAGGPWETQYFGPGTRLLVL.

The chain links TRBV30 to TRBJ1-6; no clear D gene. CDR1 is GTSNPN, CDR2 SVGIG, per germline (reference sequence). The CDR3 has 13 amino acids. Trimming took off 2 bases at V and 6 bases at J, with 8 bases between the two ends. CDR3: CAWSPSFNSPLHF. CDR3 sequence (DNA): TGTGCCTGGAGTCCTAGTTTTAATTCACCCCTCCACTTT.

V is TRBV19 and J is TRBJ1-4, with TRBD1 matching 11 bases. Germline lookup yields CDR1 LNHDA and CDR2 SQIVND (reference sequence). The CDR3 spans 15 residues. The trim removed 4 bases at V and 8 bases at J, leaving 6 bases unmatched. CDR3 nucleotides: TGTGCCAGTAGTACCAGGACAGGGGGCTGGGAAAAACTGTTTTTT. Translated, it gives CASSTRTGGWEKLFF.

The V and J genes are TRBV28 and TRBJ1-1, with TRBD1 as a possible D gene (5 bases). V gave up 7 bases and J gave up 2 bases, with 14 bases separating them. Germline V CDR1 and CDR2: MDHEN, SYDVKM. This CDR3 spans 14 amino acids. The CDR3 region is CASITGGSNTEAFF. CDR3 DNA: TGTGCCAGCATAACCGGGGGGAGCAACACTGAAGCTTTCTTT.

V usage is TRBV6-5 and J usage is TRBJ2-7; D remains ambiguous. This CDR3 is 13 amino acids long. Germline V CDR1 and CDR2: MNHEY, SVGAGI. Trimming cost V 5 bases and J 0 bases, with 8 bases left between them. The CDR3 DNA follows: TGTGCCAGCAGTCACGGTAGCTCCTACGAGCAGTACTTC. It specifies CASSHGSSYEQYF.

Concerning this clone: A read error may produce the germline difference seen at one junction end. V and J are TRBV7-2 and TRBJ2-7; 9 bases line up with TRBD2. The CDR3 runs to 14 residues. Germline assignment: CDR1 SGHTA and CDR2 FQGNSA. This CDR3 is CASGLSSGVYEQYF. The CDR3 DNA is TGTGCCAGCGGCTTATCTAGCGGGGTGTACGAGCAGTACTTC.

This sequence joins TRBV28 and TRBJ1-1; no definite D call. This CDR3 contains 15 residues. CDR1 is MDHEN and CDR2 is SYDVKM in the germline V gene. The V end was cut by 1 base, the J end by 6 bases, with 15 bases between. Here the CDR3 reads CASSLSPAKHPEAFF. The CDR3 DNA follows: TGTGCCAGCAGTTTATCCCCAGCGAAACACCCTGAAGCTTTCTTT. Combining the CDR3 with reference TRBV28 and TRBJ1-1 gives the whole variable domain DVKVTQSSRYLVKRTGEKVFLECVQDMDHENMFWYRQDPGLGLRLIYFSYDVKMKEKGDIPEGYSVSREKKERFSLILESASTNQTSMYLCASSLSPAKHPEAFFGQGTRLTVV.

This clone was counted between two and nine times. V gene TRBV7-9 combines with J gene TRBJ1-5, with a weak D call TRBD1 (5 bases). Trimming shortened V by 5 bases and J by 7 bases, and 12 bases separated the two germline ends. CDR1 and CDR2 from the germline V gene are SEHNR and FQNEAQ (reference sequence). The CDR3 has 13 residues. CDR3 amino acids: CASSVGAEQPQHF. Here the CDR3 DNA reads TGTGCCAGCAGCGTCGGGGCCGAGCAGCCCCAGCATTTT. Full variable domain (outside the CDR3, taken from reference TRBV7-9 and TRBJ1-5): DTGVSQNPRHKITKRGQNVTFRCDPISEHNRLYWYRQTLGQGPEFLTYFQNEAQLEKSRLLSDRFSAERPKGSFSTLEIQRTEQGDSAMYLCASSVGAEQPQHFGDGTRLSIL.

V is TRBV9 and J is TRBJ2-1; D is undetermined. V lost 0 bases and J 2 bases, leaving 9 bases between the germline ends. CDR1 is SGDLS, CDR2 YYNGEE, per germline. The CDR3 runs to 15 residues. The CDR3 loop reads CASSVGPTPYNEQFF. CDR3 sequence (DNA): TGTGCCAGCAGCGTAGGACCCACTCCCTACAATGAGCAGTTCTTC.

The chain links TRBV5-4 to TRBJ2-7, with a possible D match to TRBD2 (5 bases). Trimming removed 1 base from V and 6 bases from J, with 17 bases in between. This CDR3 is built from 15 residues. CDR1 and CDR2 from the germline V gene are SGHNT and YYREEE (reference sequence). CDR3: CASSLNPRLGGEQYF. CDR3 in DNA: TGTGCCAGCAGCTTGAATCCTCGACTTGGAGGCGAGCAGTACTTC.

The rearrangement uses TRBV7-2 and TRBJ2-7; D not certain. Germline V gene sequence: CDR1 SGHTA, CDR2 FQGNSA. V lost 5 bases to trimming and J lost 2 bases, with 4 bases between them. There are 11 residues in the CDR3. The CDR3, as DNA: TGTGCCAGCAGCGCAGCCTACGAGCAGTACTTC. Translating gives CASSAAYEQYF.

This clone showed up just once. The V call is TRBV24-1, the J call TRBJ2-3; 7 bases align to TRBD2. Germline V lookup: CDR1 KGHDR, CDR2 SFDVKD. The CDR3 length is 17 residues. J was trimmed by 0 bases and V by 3 bases; bases with no gene match: 8. CDR3 loop: CATSDAVLAFSTDTQYF. The CDR3 region has the DNA TGTGCCACCAGTGATGCAGTACTAGCGTTTAGCACAGATACGCAGTATTTT.

This chain links TRBV29-1 with TRBJ2-1, with D possibly matching TRBD1 (6 bases). CDR3 length: 13 residues. The V end was cut by 4 bases, the J end by 2 bases, with 9 bases between. CDR1 and CDR2 from the germline V gene are SQVTM and ANQGSEA. CDR3 in DNA: TGCAGCGTTGCCCGGACAGCCTACAATGAGCAGTTCTTC. It is translated as CSVARTAYNEQFF.

This chain joins TRBV25-1 and TRBJ2-1, with D maybe TRBD2 (5 bases). With 2 bases removed from V and 5 bases from J, the gap between germline ends came to 7 bases. The CDR3 loop spans 13 amino acids. Germline V gene data show CDR1 as MGHDK and CDR2 as SYGVNS. The CDR3 nucleotides are TGTGCCAGCAGTGAAGCCGGGAACAATGAGCAGTTCTTC. This translates into CASSEAGNNEQFF.

DNA of the CDR3: TGTGCCAGCAGTGAACAGGGGGCAGAACTAGCCAAAAACATTCAGTACTTC. Amino acids: CASSEQGAELAKNIQYF. This rearrangement joins TRBV2 to TRBJ2-4; 8 bases agree with TRBD1. The germline CDR1 and CDR2 sequences are SNHLY and FYNNEI. The CDR3 has 17 amino acids. V shed 2 bases and J 0 bases; nucleotides not matched to a gene: 6.

This clone has only one observation. The chain employs TRBV21-1 and TRBJ1-1. TRBV21-1 is flagged as a pseudogene. This CDR3 comprises 11 residues. CDR3 nucleotides: TGTGCCCCCCCGAGGGGAGCTGAAGCTTTCTTT. This encodes CAPPRGAEAFF.

This chain uses TRBV11-2 with TRBJ2-3, with 10 bases identical to TRBD2. This CDR3 is built from 19 residues. Per germline, CDR1 SGHAT and CDR2 FQNNGV. V shed 4 bases, J shed 0 bases, and the junction held 13 bases outside the gene matches. The DNA of the CDR3 is TGTGCCAGCAGCTCCCCCCCAAGCCTAGCGGGAGCTAGCACAGATACGCAGTATTTT. This gives the protein CASSSPPSLAGASTDTQYF. Drawing the rest from reference TRBV11-2 and TRBJ2-3, the complete variable domain is EAGVAQSPRYKIIEKRQSVAFWCNPISGHATLYWYQQILGQGPKLLIQFQNNGVVDDSQLPKDRFSAERLKGVDSTLKIQPAKLEDSAVYLCASSSPPSLAGASTDTQYFGPGTRLTVL.

The chain recombines TRBV19 with TRBJ2-7; D possibly corresponds to TRBD2 (6 bases). The CDR3 covers 13 residues. Germline CDR1 and CDR2: LNHDA and SQIVND (reference sequence). Trimming took 3 bases from V and 3 from J, leaving 9 bases between them. This CDR3 reads CASSMGLFYEQYF. CDR3 DNA sequence: TGTGCCAGTAGTATGGGACTGTTCTACGAGCAGTACTTC.

The chain combines TRBV30 with TRBJ1-1, with D tentatively TRBD1 (5 bases). CDR1 and CDR2 from the germline V gene are GTSNPN and SVGIG (reference sequence). The CDR3 covers 12 residues. CDR3 bases: TGTGCACGTGTGGGGCCGAACACTGAAGCTTTCTTT. Amino acids: CARVGPNTEAFF.

The chain combines TRBV18 with TRBJ2-7; TRBD2 agrees at 11 bases. CDR3 size: 15 residues. V gave up 3 bases and J gave up 7 bases; unmatched junction bases: 8. Germline V gene data show CDR1 as KGHSH and CDR2 as LQKENI. The CDR3 nucleotides are TGTGCCAGCTCACCCGGACAGAGACTAGCGGGGGAGCAGTACTTC. Amino acids: CASSPGQRLAGEQYF.

The chain uses TRBV5-1 and TRBJ2-3, with D tentatively TRBD1 (5 bases). Germline assignment: CDR1 SGHRS and CDR2 YFSETQ. V was pared by 0 bases and J by 2 bases, with 10 bases between. This CDR3 region has 15 residues. CDR3 residues: CASSLGDRHTDTQYF. DNA for the CDR3: TGCGCCAGCAGCTTGGGAGACAGACACACAGATACGCAGTATTTT.

The chain combines TRBV5-1 with TRBJ1-1, with D possibly matching TRBD1 (5 bases). Per the germline V gene, CDR1 is SGHRS and CDR2 is YFSETQ. There are 14 residues in the CDR3. Trimming removed 3 bases from V and 6 bases from J, with 15 bases in between. Written as DNA, the CDR3 is TGCGCCAGCAGCTCGACGACAGCTTCCCCTGAAGCTTTCTTT. Its translation: CASSSTTASPEAFF.

The rearrangement joins TRBV28 to TRBJ2-7; tentative D call: TRBD2 (5 bases). CDR1 and CDR2 from the germline V gene are MDHEN and SYDVKM. V was cut by 7 bases and J by 0 bases, with 7 bases left in between. CDR3 length equals 12 residues. The CDR3 is CASKRTSYEQYF. CDR3 nucleotides: TGTGCCAGCAAGCGGACCTCCTACGAGCAGTACTTC.

This clone was recorded a few times. The genes are TRBV7-9 and TRBJ2-1; D unclear. Trimming removed 1 base from V and 5 bases from J, with 12 bases in between. CDR1 and CDR2 from the germline V gene are SEHNR and FQNEAQ (reference sequence). CDR3 length: 15 amino acids. The CDR3 region has the DNA TGTGCCAGCAGCTTAGGACCGGATCCTGACAATGAGCAGTTCTTC. Residues: CASSLGPDPDNEQFF.

A single count supports this clone. The rearrangement links TRBV18 to TRBJ1-4; perhaps TRBD1 as D (5 bases). This CDR3 contains 14 residues. Deletions cut 4 bases from V and 2 bases from J, with 8 bases between. CDR1 is KGHSH and CDR2 is LQKENI in the germline V gene. This chain's CDR3 is CASSRPGTNEKLFF. The CDR3 nucleotides read TGTGCCAGCTCACGGCCAGGGACTAATGAAAAACTGTTTTTT.